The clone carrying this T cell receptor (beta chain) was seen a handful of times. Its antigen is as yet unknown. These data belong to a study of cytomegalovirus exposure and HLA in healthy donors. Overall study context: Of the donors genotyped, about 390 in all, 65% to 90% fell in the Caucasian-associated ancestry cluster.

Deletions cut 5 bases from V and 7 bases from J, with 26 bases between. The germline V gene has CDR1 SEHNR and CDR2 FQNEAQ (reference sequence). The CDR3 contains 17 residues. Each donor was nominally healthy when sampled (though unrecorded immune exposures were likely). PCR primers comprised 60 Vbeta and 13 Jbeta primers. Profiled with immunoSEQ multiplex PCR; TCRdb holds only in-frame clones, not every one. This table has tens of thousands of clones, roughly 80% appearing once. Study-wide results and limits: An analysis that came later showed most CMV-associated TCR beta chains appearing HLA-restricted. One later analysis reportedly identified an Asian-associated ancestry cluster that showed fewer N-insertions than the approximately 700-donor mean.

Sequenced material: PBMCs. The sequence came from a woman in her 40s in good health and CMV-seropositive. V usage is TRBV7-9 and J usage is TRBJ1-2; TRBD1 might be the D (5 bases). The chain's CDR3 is CASSPPGGTSDGVGYTF. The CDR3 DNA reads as TGTGCCAGCAGCCCACCCGGAGGGACCTCGGACGGGGTTGGCTACACCTTC.